This T cell receptor (beta chain) was observed in a study of control samples from healthy donors and cancer patients. This clone was observed once. The germline gives CDR1 MNHEY, CDR2 SVGAGI. The length of the CDR3 is 15 residues. V lost 6 bases to trimming and J lost 3 bases; unmatched junction nucleotides: 4. Clones were sequenced by immunoSEQ multiplex PCR, and TCRdb holds only the in-frame ones, with some missing. Of about 73,000 clones in the sample, about 90% were seen once. Sequenced sample: blood. J is TRBJ2-1 and V is TRBV6-5; 11 bases map to TRBD2. The source is a woman aged 50 to 60 in good health. In nucleotides, the CDR3 is TGTGCCAGCAGCTGGGGACTAGCGGACTACAATGAGCAGTTCTTC. Amino acids: CASSWGLADYNEQFF.